These 24 T cell receptor beta chains share one sample of origin, sequenced in a study of early T cells in non-severe SARS-CoV-2 infection. TCRdb reprocessed the 5' RACE reads via MiXCR and lists one record per CDR3 protein. Among approximately 74,000 distinct CDR3 sequences, 11% to 15% were seen once, and the ten largest hold 9.5% to 13%. Sequences were obtained from whole blood. All receptors come from an adult who was a healthcare worker with PCR-confirmed SARS-CoV-2 infection or an uninfected control (not recorded which).

This clonotype has just a few counts. V gene TRBV12-3 or TRBV12-4 combines with J gene TRBJ1-3; D uncertain. The CDR3 is made up of 16 amino acids. V was clipped by 4 bases and J by 4 bases, with 17 bases between them. For the CDR3, the DNA is TGTGCCAGCAGTTCCGGACCGAACAGCCGCGGAAACACCATATATTTT. This codes for CASSSGPNSRGNTIYF.

The chain couples TRBV6-6 to TRBJ2-7, with D perhaps being TRBD1 or TRBD2 (5 bases each). The CDR3 is 15 amino acids. The V gene lost 6 bases and the J gene lost 2 bases, with 17 bases spanning the gap. Looked up from germline, CDR1 is MNHNY and CDR2 is SVGAGI (reference sequence). The CDR3 region is CASRGLWDGTYEQYF. The CDR3, as DNA: TGTGCCAGCAGGGGTCTCTGGGACGGGACCTACGAGCAGTACTTC.

CDR3 loop: CASRTGNRSPLHF. CDR3 sequence (DNA): TGTGCCAGCAGAACAGGGAATCGGTCACCCCTCCACTTT. The V gene is TRBV6-6, the J gene TRBJ1-6, with D possibly matching TRBD1 (6 bases). The CDR3 runs 13 residues. V was clipped by 6 bases and J by 10 bases, with 13 bases between them. Germline loops: CDR1 MNHNY, CDR2 SVGAGI (reference sequence).

There are many counts of this clonotype. The chain couples TRBV20-1 to TRBJ2-1; D perhaps matches TRBD2 (6 bases). The V gene lost 0 bases and the J gene lost 0 bases, with 12 bases spanning the gap. Germline CDR1 and CDR2: DFQATT and SNEGSKA (reference sequence). CDR3 length: 16 residues. CDR3 DNA sequence: TGCAGTGCTAGAGATGAGGAGGGCAGCTCCTACAATGAGCAGTTCTTC. Amino acid sequence: CSARDEEGSSYNEQFF.

In its sample, this clonotype was seen a few times. In DNA, the CDR3 is TGTGCCAGCAGCGAAACTAGCGGGGAACGAGAAACGCAGTATTTT. Translating gives CASSETSGERETQYF. This chain joins TRBV7-9 and TRBJ2-3; TRBD2 aligns across 10 bases. Germline lookup yields CDR1 SEHNR and CDR2 FQNEAQ (reference sequence). CDR3 length: 15 amino acids. Trimming took 5 bases from V and 9 from J; bases not matched to a gene: 11.

The V and J genes are TRBV20-1 and TRBJ2-1; the D call may be TRBD1 or TRBD2 (5 bases each). The length of the CDR3 is 15 residues. The V gene lost 0 bases and the J gene lost 3 bases, with 12 bases spanning the gap. Germline V gives CDR1 DFQATT, CDR2 SNEGSKA (reference sequence). CDR3 region: CSARDPSGHYNEQFF. The CDR3 coding sequence is TGCAGTGCTAGAGATCCCAGCGGACACTACAATGAGCAGTTCTTC.

This sequence joins TRBV12-3 or TRBV12-4 and TRBJ1-2, with TRBD1 as a possible D gene (5 bases). This CDR3 region has 13 residues. Trimming removed 2 bases from V and 8 bases from J, with 12 bases in between. CDR3 region: CASSLLSGGGYTF. The CDR3 bases are TGTGCCAGCAGTTTATTATCGGGGGGAGGCTACACCTTC.

The chain joins TRBV29-1 to TRBJ1-1; maybe TRBD1 (6 bases). Per the germline V gene, CDR1 is SQVTM and CDR2 is ANQGSEA. The length of the CDR3 is 13 residues. V dropped 7 bases and J dropped 3 bases, with 15 bases sitting between them. The CDR3 nucleotides read TGCAGCGGCCAACAGGGAGGAGACACTGAAGCTTTCTTT. This translates into CSGQQGGDTEAFF.

This clonotype came up many times. The chain has TRBV6-1 and TRBJ2-5; a weak D match, TRBD1 (7 bases). This CDR3 is built from 15 residues. From germline, CDR1 is MNHNS and CDR2 SASEGT. V lost 8 bases and J 1 base, leaving 17 bases between the germline ends. In nucleotides, the CDR3 is TGTGCCAGCGGCCGCAGGGGGGTGGCCCAAGAGACCCAGTACTTC. Protein: CASGRRGVAQETQYF.

This clonotype showed up many times. The gene calls are TRBV6-1 and TRBJ1-1; no clear D. Deletions cut 1 base from V and 3 bases from J, with 9 bases between. CDR3 length equals 14 residues. Germline assignment: CDR1 MNHNS and CDR2 SASEGT. CDR3 nucleotide sequence: TGTGCCAGCAGTGAAGACGGGTTTTACACTGAAGCTTTCTTT. Translation: CASSEDGFYTEAFF.

This clonotype was seen a few times. The V and J genes are TRBV10-2 and TRBJ1-2; D unresolved. Trimming shortened V by 10 bases and J by 3 bases, and 15 bases separated the two germline ends. Looked up from germline, CDR1 is WSHSY and CDR2 is SAAADI. This CDR3 comprises 13 residues. CDR3 coding DNA: TGCGCCACCCGGAGGACGGGTGACTATGGCTACACCTTC. Translation: CATRRTGDYGYTF.

This clonotype was found a few times. V gene TRBV3-1 combines with J gene TRBJ1-2; no clear D. V was cut by 1 base and J by 7 bases, with 4 bases left in between. Germline V gene data show CDR1 as LGHDT and CDR2 as YNNKEL (reference sequence). The CDR3 is 11 residues long. As DNA, the CDR3 is TGTGCCAGCAGCCAAGCACGTGGCTACACCTTC. Amino acid sequence: CASSQARGYTF.

This clonotype was detected a few times. The rearrangement joins TRBV7-2 to TRBJ2-3, with D possibly matching TRBD2 (6 bases). Germline CDR1 SGHTA, CDR2 FQGNSA. This CDR3 contains 14 residues. V lost 8 bases to trimming and J lost 3 bases, with 15 bases between them. CDR3 amino acids: CASAVEGATDTQYF. The CDR3 DNA reads TGTGCCAGCGCGGTGGAGGGTGCGACAGATACGCAGTATTTT.

This clonotype was counted many times. The rearrangement links TRBV20-1 to TRBJ2-5; 8 nucleotides line up with TRBD1. Trimming cost V 3 bases and J 5 bases; bases outside gene matches: 5. The CDR3 has 13 residues. Germline V CDR1 and CDR2: DFQATT, SNEGSKA (reference sequence). The CDR3 bases are TGCAGTGCTAGCTTGGGACAGGTGGAGACCCAGTACTTC. Its protein product is CSASLGQVETQYF.

In its sample, this clonotype was seen a few times. The chain joins TRBV29-1 to TRBJ2-3, with 7 bases aligning to TRBD1. The CDR3 is 14 residues long. Germline V gives CDR1 SQVTM, CDR2 ANQGSEA. J was trimmed by 3 bases and V by 2 bases; bases with no gene match: 5. CDR3 in amino acids: CSVERAGGTDTQYF. The CDR3 DNA reads TGCAGCGTTGAAAGGGCAGGGGGTACAGATACGCAGTATTTT.

J is TRBJ1-2 and V is TRBV27, with D perhaps TRBD1 (5 bases). The germline gives CDR1 MNHEY, CDR2 SMNVEV (reference sequence). V lost 2 bases and J 2 bases, leaving 9 bases between the germline ends. This CDR3 contains 14 residues. CDR3 amino acids: CASSLRGANYGYTF. The CDR3 nucleotides read TGTGCCAGCAGTTTACGAGGGGCCAACTATGGCTACACCTTC.

This clonotype was detected many times. This rearrangement joins TRBV6-4 to TRBJ2-3; D uncertain. The CDR3 is made up of 14 amino acids. CDR1 and CDR2 from the germline V gene are MRHNA and SNTAGT. The V end was cut by 4 bases, the J end by 0 bases, with 8 bases between. The CDR3 DNA is TGTGCCAGCAGTGTTTTGGCCAGCACAGATACGCAGTATTTT. Translation: CASSVLASTDTQYF.

This clonotype was found a few times. The rearrangement joins TRBV7-3 to TRBJ2-3; no clear D gene. The germline CDR1 and CDR2 sequences are SGHTA and FQGTGA. The CDR3 covers 14 residues. V gave up 3 bases and J gave up 0 bases, with 7 bases separating them. CDR3 bases: TGTGCCAGCAGCTTGGGGTTGAGCACAGATACGCAGTATTTT. This sequence encodes CASSLGLSTDTQYF. Complete variable domain (other parts from reference TRBV7-3 and TRBJ2-3): GAGVSQTPSNKVTEKGKYVELRCDPISGHTALYWYRQSLGQGPEFLIYFQGTGAADDSGLPNDRFFAVRPEGSVSTLKIQRTERGDSAVYLCASSLGLSTDTQYFGPGTRLTVL.

The sample holds a few counts of this clonotype. V and J are TRBV7-2 and TRBJ2-2; 16 bases fit TRBD2. With 8 bases clipped from V and 6 bases from J, the junction kept 18 bases outside the gene matches. Germline CDR1 and CDR2: SGHTA and FQGNSA. CDR3 length equals 20 residues. The CDR3 region is CASLIPGLAGGLLKAGELFF. CDR3 nucleotides: TGTGCCAGCCTGATCCCGGGACTAGCGGGGGGGCTTTTAAAGGCCGGGGAGCTGTTTTTT.

This rearrangement joins TRBV28 to TRBJ1-3; D is uncertain. CDR3 length: 13 residues. Germline assignment: CDR1 MDHEN and CDR2 SYDVKM. V shed 1 base and J shed 4 bases, with 5 bases lying between them. CDR3 DNA: TGTGCCAGCAGTTTATTGCGAGGAAACACCATATATTTT. It yields the protein CASSLLRGNTIYF.

This clonotype has just a few counts. This chain joins TRBV6-5 and TRBJ1-1; D gene ambiguous. The germline CDR1 and CDR2 sequences are MNHEY and SVGAGI. Trimming removed 10 bases from V and 7 bases from J, with 16 bases in between. The CDR3 sequence is 12 residues long. CDR3: CAIVGGEGEAFF. CDR3 sequence (DNA): TGTGCCATCGTAGGTGGGGAAGGTGAAGCTTTCTTT.

This clonotype was picked up many times. The V call is TRBV20-1, the J call TRBJ2-1; a weak D match, TRBD1 (6 bases). CDR1 is DFQATT and CDR2 is SNEGSKA in the germline V gene (reference sequence). V lost 4 bases to trimming and J lost 0 bases, with 10 bases between them. The CDR3 contains 14 residues. The CDR3 protein is CSAMLGASYNEQFF. As DNA, the CDR3 is TGCAGTGCTATGCTGGGGGCCTCCTACAATGAGCAGTTCTTC.

In its sample, this clonotype was seen a few times. V usage is TRBV20-1 and J usage is TRBJ1-5; a weak D match, TRBD1 (5 bases). The CDR3 runs to 14 residues. V was pared by 7 bases and J by 0 bases, with 13 bases between. Germline loops: CDR1 DFQATT, CDR2 SNEGSKA (reference sequence). CDR3 DNA: TGCAGTGTCGGGGACCTTTATAGCAATCAGCCCCAGCATTTT. Its protein is CSVGDLYSNQPQHF.

This clonotype has just a few counts. The chain carries TRBV27 and TRBJ1-4, with 8 bases lining up with TRBD1. This CDR3 has 15 amino acids. Germline V CDR1 and CDR2: MNHEY, SMNVEV (reference sequence). V trimming: 3 bases; J trimming: 8 bases; junction bases outside the gene matches: 8. CDR3 sequence reads: CASSFLRGRGEKLFF. CDR3 nucleotide sequence: TGTGCCAGCAGTTTTCTCAGGGGGCGAGGCGAAAAACTGTTTTTT.